A selection of T cell receptor beta chains follows, all from one sample in a study of T cell repertoires in cytomegalovirus infection. In TCRdb, the reads were re-called with MiXCR into one record per CDR3 protein. Of 490,000 or so distinct CDR3 sequences detected, 10% to 12% appear once; the ten largest clones hold 10% to 13%. Input material: PBMCs. These receptor sequences come from a human donor in good health (CMV status not recorded). Some clones in this sample may be carry-over from other donors' samples. Both conserved end residues are part of each CDR3. The D gene is left open where the match is weak. A row's size may be missing; if present it is once, few, many or a size class.

NA TRBJ2-3 TRBV7-8 many TGTGCCAGCAGCCCAGTGGACCCTAGCACAGATACGCAGTATTTT CASSPVDPSTDTQYF
NA TRBJ1-5 TRBV19 many TGTGCCAGTAGTTACGGTGCAGGGCGCCAGCCCCAGCATTTT CASSYGAGRQPQHF
TRBD2 TRBJ2-3 TRBV18 NA TGTGCCAGCTCGTTCTCCGGGACTAGCTCCGATACGCAGTATTTT CASSFSGTSSDTQYF
NA TRBJ2-2 TRBV5-1 NA TGCGCCAGCCGCCTGAGGGCTGAATATACCGGGGAGCTGTTTTTT CASRLRAEYTGELFF
NA TRBJ1-4 TRBV5-1 few TGCGCCAGTTCCGGTTCGACGGTGGAGAATGAAAAACTGTTTTTT CASSGSTVENEKLFF
NA TRBJ1-2 TRBV12-3/TRBV12-4 many TGTGCCAGCACTCTGGGGAACTATGGCTACACCTTC CASTLGNYGYTF
TRBD1 TRBJ1-2 TRBV20-1 few TGCAGTGCTACAGGGGGGGACTATGGCTACACCTTC CSATGGDYGYTF
NA TRBJ2-2 TRBV19 NA TGTGCCAGTAGTACAACGGGGCCGGGGCCCGGGGAGCTGTTTTTT CASSTTGPGPGELFF
NA TRBJ2-5 TRBV2 many TGTGCCAGCGCGGGGCAAAGCCGAGAGACCCAGTACTTC CASAGQSRETQYF
TRBD1 TRBJ1-2 TRBV27 NA TGTGCCAGCAGTCCCTGGGACAGGGGATCCGTGGAGGACTATGGCTACACCTTC CASSPWDRGSVEDYGYTF
NA TRBJ2-7 TRBV7-9 NA TGTGCCAGCGATACCTCGGTCCAAGGCGGAAACGAGCAGTACTTC CASDTSVQGGNEQYF
NA TRBJ2-6 TRBV6-5 NA TGTGCCAGCAGTTATACGGTCTCTGGGGCCAACGTCCTGACTTTC CASSYTVSGANVLTF
NA TRBJ2-7 TRBV7-6 many TGTGCCAGCAGCTTGAACGAGAGATCCTACGAGCAGTACTTC CASSLNERSYEQYF
TRBD2 TRBJ2-2 TRBV28 many TGTGCCAGCACCTATACTACTATGCCCGGCGAGGCTAGCGGCCCTCATCTGAACACCGGGGAGCTGTTTTTT CASTYTTMPGEASGPHLNTGELFF